These T cell receptor beta chains were read from a single sample in a study of blood T cell repertoires in COVID-19. Generated by immunoSEQ multiplex PCR, the TCRdb table keeps only in-frame clones and is missing some. The table lists about 180,000 clones, roughly nine tenths of them singletons. The sequenced sample was peripheral blood. These receptors were obtained from a young man who had recovered from COVID-19. Both conserved end residues are part of each CDR3. Fields, in order: clone size, J gene, D gene, V gene, CDR3 DNA, CDR3 protein. A D gene is named only where the DNA matches it firmly. Only part of the rows carry a size: once, few, many, or a class if the clone is expanded.

once TRBJ1-2 . TRBV9 TGTGCCAGCAGCGGATCTAAGGGGCGATATGGCTACACCTTC CASSGSKGRYGYTF
. TRBJ2-5 TRBD2 TRBV5-6 TGTGCCAGCAGCTTGGTAGGACTAGCGGAAGAGACCCAGTACTTC CASSLVGLAEETQYF
once TRBJ2-7 TRBD1 TRBV2 TGTGCCAGCAGGGGACAGGTTGGCTCCTACGAGCAGTACTTC CASRGQVGSYEQYF
. TRBJ2-7 . TRBV9 TGTGCCAGCAGCGTAGGCAGGGGCGAGCAGTACTTC CASSVGRGEQYF
. TRBJ2-7 . TRBV12-3/TRBV12-4 TGTGCCAGCAGTGCGGGATTGGGCTACGAGCAGTACTTC CASSAGLGYEQYF
once TRBJ2-5 . TRBV7-9 TGTGCCAGCAGCTATACCCTAGCAGACAAAGAGACCCAGTACTTC CASSYTLADKETQYF
. TRBJ2-1 TRBD2 TRBV4-3 TGCGCCAGCAGCCAAGCAGGGACTAGCGGGAGGATCTCCTACAATGAGCAGTTCTTC CASSQAGTSGRISYNEQFF
. TRBJ2-7 TRBD1 TRBV5-1 TGCGCCAGCAGCTTGGGGCTCGGGACAGCCTACGAGCAGTACTTC CASSLGLGTAYEQYF
. TRBJ2-1 TRBD2 TRBV7-9 TGTGCCAGCAGCTTAGCCCCGAAAGCGGGAGCCGACAATGAGCAGTTCTTC CASSLAPKAGADNEQFF
. TRBJ2-1 . TRBV20-1 TGCAGTGCTCTTGGACAGACCACGCAGTTCTTC CSALGQTTQFF
. TRBJ1-6 . TRBV9 TGTGCCAGCAGTGAGACAGTTCATAATTCACCCCTCCACTTT CASSETVHNSPLHF
once TRBJ2-6 . TRBV27 TGTGCCAGCAGTCCCCCGGCCAGGCCAACGACTGGGGCCAACGTCCTGACTTTC CASSPPARPTTGANVLTF
. TRBJ2-2 . TRBV19 TGTGCCAGTAGGGCCGCGGGATCCACCGGTGAAGTGTTTTTT CASRAAGSTGEVFF
. TRBJ2-7 . TRBV5-1 TGCGCCAGCAGCTTGGATCTGGGGCGGAGGGGCGAGCAGTACTTC CASSLDLGRRGEQYF
. TRBJ2-7 TRBD2 TRBV19 TGTGCCAGTAGTATGTTGGCGGGAGGAGGCGAGCAGTACTTC CASSMLAGGGEQYF
once TRBJ2-1 . TRBV27 TGTGCCAGCAGTTTATCGGGAGTAAGGAACAATGAGCAGTTCTTC CASSLSGVRNNEQFF
once TRBJ1-6 . TRBV2 TGTGCCAGCATCCACCCGGAGGCAGGGGCACCCCTCCACTTT CASIHPEAGAPLHF
. TRBJ2-7 TRBD2 TRBV4-3 TGCGCCAGCAGCCAAGATAGGCCCCCGACTAGCGGGAGTTACGAGCAGTACTTC CASSQDRPPTSGSYEQYF
. TRBJ2-7 TRBD2 TRBV28 TGTGCCAGCAGTCCTGTGAGCGGGACTACCTCCTACGAGCAGTACTTC CASSPVSGTTSYEQYF
. TRBJ1-2 . TRBV6-5 TGTGCCAGCAGTTACTCGAATGGGCGTAACTATGGCTACACCTTC CASSYSNGRNYGYTF
few TRBJ1-1 . TRBV5-1 TGCGCCAGCAGCTTGGGGGGCAGGCCTGAAGCTTTCTTT CASSLGGRPEAFF
few TRBJ2-7 TRBD2 TRBV12-5 TGTGCTAGTGGTTTGGGGACTAGCGGGAGGGCCGAGCAGTACTTC CASGLGTSGRAEQYF
. TRBJ2-7 TRBD2 TRBV4-3 TGCGCCAGCAGCCAAGGGAGGACTAGCGGCTACGAGCAGTACTTC CASSQGRTSGYEQYF
. TRBJ2-1 TRBD2 TRBV9 TGTGCCCGCAGCGGGGGGGGACTAGCGGGATTCACTGAGCAGTTCTTC CARSGGGLAGFTEQFF
. TRBJ2-1 TRBD2 TRBV5-1 TGCGCCAGCAGCTTGGTTGTAGCGGGAGCCGATGAGCAGTTCTTC CASSLVVAGADEQFF
. TRBJ2-7 . TRBV6-2/TRBV6-3 TGTGCCAGCAGTTCCAACCGGGACACCAACTCCTACGAGCAGTACTTC CASSSNRDTNSYEQYF
. TRBJ2-3 TRBD2 TRBV3-1/TRBV3-2 TGTGCCAGCAGCTTACTAGCGGGAGCTGGAGATACGCAGTATTTT CASSLLAGAGDTQYF
few TRBJ1-6 . TRBV5-1 TGCGCCAGCGGGGCGTCATATAATTCACCCCTCCACTTT CASGASYNSPLHF
once TRBJ1-2 . TRBV3-1/TRBV3-2 TGTGCCAGCAGCCAAGTAGGGGGTTCTCTCGGCTACACCTTC CASSQVGGSLGYTF
. TRBJ2-5 TRBD2 TRBV6-2/TRBV6-3 TGTGCCAGCAGTTACGGACTAGCGGGATCCGGGGAGACCCAGTACTTC CASSYGLAGSGETQYF
once TRBJ1-6 TRBD1 TRBV27 TGTGCCAGCAGTCCCGGACAGGGGACTCCTAATTCACCCCTCCACTTT CASSPGQGTPNSPLHF
. TRBJ1-1 . TRBV28 TGTGCCAGCAGAAACAATGTCATGAACACTGAAGCTTTCTTT CASRNNVMNTEAFF
. TRBJ2-6 TRBD2 TRBV19 TGTGCCAGTAGTCCGGGACACCGGACTAGCGGGAGAGTTTCTGGGGCCAACGTCCTGACTTTC CASSPGHRTSGRVSGANVLTF
. TRBJ2-5 TRBD2 TRBV7-9 TGTGCCAGCAGCTTAGACGGACTAGCGGGAGCAGTTGGAGAGACCCAGTACTTC CASSLDGLAGAVGETQYF
. TRBJ2-5 . TRBV5-8 TGTGCCAGCAGCAGGAGGAGGGTGACCCAGTACTTC CASSRRRVTQYF
. TRBJ1-4 . TRBV19 TGTGCCAGTAGTCCCGGCGGGGAAGGAGATGAAAAACTGTTTTTT CASSPGGEGDEKLFF
. TRBJ1-2 . TRBV4-3 TGCGCCAGCAGCCAAGAACTGACAGCTGAATCCTATGGCTACACCTTC CASSQELTAESYGYTF
. TRBJ2-1 . TRBV12-3/TRBV12-4 TGTGCCAGCAGTTTGAGTGGCAATGAGCAGTTCTTC CASSLSGNEQFF
. TRBJ2-7 TRBD2 TRBV11-3 TGTGCCAGCAGCTCAAATCCGGGGGGGGAGCAGTACTTC CASSSNPGGEQYF
. TRBJ2-7 TRBD2 TRBV7-9 TGTGCCAGCAGCTTGGACCGCTCGGCGGGAGTCTCCTACGAGCAGTACTTC CASSLDRSAGVSYEQYF
. TRBJ2-4 TRBD2 TRBV4-3 TGCGCCAGCAGCCCGGTGGTAGCGGGAGGGGTTGGCAAAAACATTCAGTACTTC CASSPVVAGGVGKNIQYF
once TRBJ2-3 TRBD1 TRBV28 TGTGCCAGCAGACCCGGACAGGGAGGCACAGATACGCAGTATTTT CASRPGQGGTDTQYF
few TRBJ1-4 TRBD1 TRBV4-1 TGCGCCAGCAGCCGACAGGGAACTTGGGGGGAAAAACTGTTTTTT CASSRQGTWGEKLFF
. TRBJ2-1 . TRBV7-9 TGTGCCAGCAGCTTAAGGGACTTTAAGAATGAGCAGTTCTTC CASSLRDFKNEQFF
many TRBJ1-1 . TRBV6-5 TGTGCCAGCAGTTTGATGGAGGGAGCTAGCACTGAAGCTTTCTTT CASSLMEGASTEAFF
. TRBJ1-2 TRBD1 TRBV7-9 TGTGCCAGCAGCACCCAATACCTGGACAGGCTCGGAGGCTACACCTTC CASSTQYLDRLGGYTF
. TRBJ2-7 TRBD2 TRBV15 TGTGCCACCAGCAGAGGCAAAGGAAGCGGGATCGGTCTATACGAGCAGTACTTC CATSRGKGSGIGLYEQYF
many TRBJ2-2 TRBD2 TRBV6-2/TRBV6-3 TGTGCCAGCAGTTACCCGCTAGCGGGAGGGCCGAGCGCGGGGGAGCTGTTTTTT CASSYPLAGGPSAGELFF
. TRBJ2-1 TRBD2 TRBV11-3 TGTGCCAGCAGCTTGTATAAGCGGGAGGGGTTCGATGAGCAGTTCTTC CASSLYKREGFDEQFF
. TRBJ1-1 . TRBV5-1 TGCGCCAGCAGCTTGGAACAGGCCTATGAAGCTTTCTTT CASSLEQAYEAFF
. TRBJ1-3 TRBD1 TRBV28 TGTGCCAGCAGTTTAGGTGGGACAGGAGGAAACACCATATATTTT CASSLGGTGGNTIYF